Here is one T cell receptor beta chain with its context. The sample originates from a study of shared clonotypes between healthy human individuals. The method was immunoSEQ multiplex PCR; TCRdb's version includes in-frame clones alone and lacks a portion of them. The data show some 790,000 clones, roughly 72% seen once. The J segment lost 4 bases and the V segment lost 5 bases, leaving 12 bases of the junction unmatched. The CDR3 contains 18 residues. Sequencing input: memory CD4+ T cells sorted from blood. Noted subset: CD45RA-negative fraction. The chain employs TRBV23-1 and TRBJ2-1; 12 nucleotides agree with TRBD2. TRBV23-1 carries the ORF label, with uncertain function. The sequence came from a woman in her 30s in good health. In DNA, the CDR3 is TGCGCCAGCAGTATGCTAGCGGGAGGGTACATTCGTTACAATGAGCAGTTCTTC. It specifies CASSMLAGGYIRYNEQFF.